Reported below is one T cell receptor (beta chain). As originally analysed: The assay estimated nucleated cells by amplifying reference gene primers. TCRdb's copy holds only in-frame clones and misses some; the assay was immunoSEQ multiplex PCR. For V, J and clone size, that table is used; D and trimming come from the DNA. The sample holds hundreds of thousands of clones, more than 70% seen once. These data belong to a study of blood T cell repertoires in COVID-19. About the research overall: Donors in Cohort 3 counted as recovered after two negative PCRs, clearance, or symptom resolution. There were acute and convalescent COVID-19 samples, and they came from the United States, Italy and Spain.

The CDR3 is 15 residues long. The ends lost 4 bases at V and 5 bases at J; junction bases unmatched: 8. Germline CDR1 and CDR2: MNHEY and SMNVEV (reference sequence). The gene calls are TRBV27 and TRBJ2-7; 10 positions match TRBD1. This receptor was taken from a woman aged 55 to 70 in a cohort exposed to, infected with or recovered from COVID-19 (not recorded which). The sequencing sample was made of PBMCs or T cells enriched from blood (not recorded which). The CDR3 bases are TGTGCCAGCAGTTCGATAGACAGGGGGCGGAACGAGCAGTACTTC. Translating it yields CASSSIDRGRNEQYF.